This TCR beta chain was captured in a study of T cell responses to AZD1222 COVID-19 vaccine. In regard to this clone: Its antigen is undetermined.

Some clones are missing from TCRdb's copy, which holds only in-frame ones; the method was immunoSEQ multiplex PCR. The table records more than 140,000 clones, around 89% of them present only once. Regarding the study as a whole: Close to half of spike-specific TCRs reportedly recognize unmutated variant regions. Across the whole spike, CD4 TCRs peaked at regions 160-218 and 743-854. Seropositivity was recorded at baseline in only a handful of AZD1222 recipients.

CDR3 length equals 14 residues. The V end was cut by 5 bases, the J end by 6 bases, with 18 bases between. Germline V lookup: CDR1 SGHNT, CDR2 YYREEE (reference sequence). The rearrangement uses TRBV5-4 and TRBJ2-7, with D possibly matching TRBD2 (6 bases). The sequences come from peripheral blood, collected on day 0 of MenACWY control vaccination. The TCR originated in an adult in good health. This CDR3 reads CASSPRLGLGEQYF. The CDR3 DNA reads as TGTGCCAGCAGTCCGAGACTAGGCTTAGGCGAGCAGTACTTC. The complete variable domain, with remaining parts taken from reference TRBV5-4 and TRBJ2-7, reads ETGVTQSPTHLIKTRGQQVTLRCSSQSGHNTVSWYQQALGQGPQFIFQYYREEENGRGNFPPRFSGLQFPNYSSELNVNALELDDSALYLCASSPRLGLGEQYFGPGTRLTVT.